A selection of T cell receptor beta chains follows, all from one sample in a study of T cell changes during pregnancy in multiple sclerosis. TCRdb keeps only in-frame clones here, not all; method: immunoSEQ multiplex PCR. The sample has roughly 84,000 clones; roughly 95% are singletons. This material consisted of peripheral blood, taken in the third trimester of pregnancy. These TCRs come from a female donor in good health, enrolled as a control in a pregnancy study. The CDR3 runs from the conserved cysteine through the conserved F or W. Each record gives: J gene, D gene, V gene, clone size, CDR3 length, CDR3 protein, CDR3 DNA. D genes are given only for firm matches. Only some rows state a clone size, as once, few, many or a class for expanded clones.

j_call: TRBJ1-4
d_call: NA
v_call: TRBV6-6
clone_size: NA
cdr3_length: 16
cdr3_aa: CASSYSTRATNEKLFF
cdr3_nt: TGTGCCAGCAGTTACTCCACGCGTGCAACTAATGAAAAACTGTTTTTT

j_call: TRBJ1-1
d_call: NA
v_call: TRBV19
clone_size: NA
cdr3_length: 13
cdr3_aa: CASMGRWAFEAFF
cdr3_nt: TGTGCCAGTATGGGGAGGTGGGCCTTTGAAGCTTTCTTT

j_call: TRBJ2-4
d_call: TRBD1
v_call: TRBV19
clone_size: NA
cdr3_length: 12
cdr3_aa: CASGTGGNIQYF
cdr3_nt: TGTGCCAGCGGGACAGGGGGTAACATTCAGTACTTC

j_call: TRBJ2-3
d_call: TRBD2
v_call: TRBV29-1
clone_size: NA
cdr3_length: 13
cdr3_aa: CSVGGRSTDTQYF
cdr3_nt: TGCAGCGTTGGCGGGAGAAGCACAGATACGCAGTATTTT

j_call: TRBJ1-3
d_call: NA
v_call: TRBV28
clone_size: NA
cdr3_length: 13
cdr3_aa: CASSFLAGNTIYF
cdr3_nt: TGTGCCAGCAGTTTCCTAGCCGGAAACACCATATATTTT

j_call: TRBJ2-7
d_call: TRBD1
v_call: TRBV5-1
clone_size: NA
cdr3_length: 14
cdr3_aa: CASSLNRGPREQYF
cdr3_nt: TGCGCCAGCAGCTTGAACAGGGGGCCCCGCGAGCAGTACTTC

j_call: TRBJ1-4
d_call: NA
v_call: TRBV28
clone_size: once
cdr3_length: 14
cdr3_aa: CASTRGSLDEKLFF
cdr3_nt: TGTGCCAGCACTAGGGGCAGTCTAGATGAAAAACTGTTTTTT

j_call: TRBJ2-2
d_call: TRBD1
v_call: TRBV6-1
clone_size: NA
cdr3_length: 13
cdr3_aa: CASTGTDTGELFF
cdr3_nt: TGTGCCAGCACAGGGACAGACACCGGGGAGCTGTTTTTT

j_call: TRBJ1-5
d_call: NA
v_call: TRBV28
clone_size: once
cdr3_length: 15
cdr3_aa: CASSLRGNSNQPQHF
cdr3_nt: TGTGCCAGCAGTTTAAGAGGGAATAGCAATCAGCCCCAGCATTTT

j_call: TRBJ2-3
d_call: NA
v_call: TRBV19
clone_size: NA
cdr3_length: 14
cdr3_aa: CASSKRTNLDTQYF
cdr3_nt: TGTGCCAGTAGTAAAAGGACAAACCTGGATACGCAGTATTTT

j_call: TRBJ1-3
d_call: NA
v_call: TRBV28
clone_size: NA
cdr3_length: 17
cdr3_aa: CASSVALPGVSGNTIYF
cdr3_nt: TGTGCCAGCAGTGTCGCATTACCGGGGGTCTCTGGAAACACCATATATTTT

j_call: TRBJ2-7
d_call: TRBD2
v_call: TRBV5-5
clone_size: NA
cdr3_length: 13
cdr3_aa: CASSLGLANEQYF
cdr3_nt: TGTGCCAGCAGCTTGGGACTAGCAAACGAGCAGTACTTC

j_call: TRBJ2-1
d_call: TRBD1
v_call: TRBV6-4
clone_size: NA
cdr3_length: 14
cdr3_aa: CASSAATGFHEQFF
cdr3_nt: TGTGCCAGCAGTGCCGCGACAGGGTTTCATGAGCAGTTCTTC

j_call: TRBJ1-5
d_call: NA
v_call: TRBV28
clone_size: NA
cdr3_length: 13
cdr3_aa: CALGRQGSQPQHF
cdr3_nt: TGTGCCCTCGGGCGGCAGGGGAGTCAGCCCCAGCATTTT

j_call: TRBJ2-5
d_call: NA
v_call: TRBV5-1
clone_size: NA
cdr3_length: 12
cdr3_aa: CASSLDRETQYF
cdr3_nt: TGCGCCAGCAGCCTAGATAGAGAGACCCAGTACTTC

j_call: TRBJ2-1
d_call: TRBD1
v_call: TRBV29-1
clone_size: NA
cdr3_length: 11
cdr3_aa: CSVDRTGFRFF
cdr3_nt: TGCAGCGTTGATAGGACAGGGTTCCGGTTCTTC

j_call: TRBJ1-1
d_call: TRBD1
v_call: TRBV5-4
clone_size: NA
cdr3_length: 14
cdr3_aa: CASSYTGGNTEAFF
cdr3_nt: TGTGCCAGCAGCTACACAGGGGGGAACACTGAAGCTTTCTTT

j_call: TRBJ1-1
d_call: NA
v_call: TRBV4-2
clone_size: NA
cdr3_length: 15
cdr3_aa: CASSQLFGQNTEAFF
cdr3_nt: TGTGCCAGCAGCCAATTATTTGGACAGAACACTGAAGCTTTCTTT